This T cell receptor beta chain was found in a study of tumor-infiltrating lymphocytes in primary liver carcinoma. This clonotype came up once. A much larger clone differs from this one at a single base, so this may be a read error. RNA was extracted from whole blood without cell sorting, alongside germline DNA. cDNA specific to TCR beta was made from approximately 0.55 ug of total RNA, with a constant-region primer employed for priming. Three nested multiplex PCR rounds, a slightly modified ARM-PCR, produced the libraries for TCR beta. For 10 cycles apiece, the opening two PCR rounds ran with TRBV1-TRBV30 forward primers and a C-beta reverse primer. One entry per CDR3 protein, called by TCRdb with MiXCR from the multiplex PCR reads. The profile shows 300,000 to 400,000 distinct CDR3 sequences, 65% of them singletons. This CDR3 is built from 17 residues.

V gene TRBV12-3 or TRBV12-4 combines with J gene TRBJ2-4; D is possibly TRBD1 or TRBD2 (5 bases each). Sequencing input: peripheral blood. The TCR was taken from a man aged 35 to 55 with primary liver carcinoma and hepatitis B virus infection. CDR3 amino acids: CASSRSGASLAKNIRYF. The CDR3 region has the DNA TGTGCCAGCAGTCGGTCCGGGGCAAGTCTCGCCAAAAACATTCGGTACTTC.